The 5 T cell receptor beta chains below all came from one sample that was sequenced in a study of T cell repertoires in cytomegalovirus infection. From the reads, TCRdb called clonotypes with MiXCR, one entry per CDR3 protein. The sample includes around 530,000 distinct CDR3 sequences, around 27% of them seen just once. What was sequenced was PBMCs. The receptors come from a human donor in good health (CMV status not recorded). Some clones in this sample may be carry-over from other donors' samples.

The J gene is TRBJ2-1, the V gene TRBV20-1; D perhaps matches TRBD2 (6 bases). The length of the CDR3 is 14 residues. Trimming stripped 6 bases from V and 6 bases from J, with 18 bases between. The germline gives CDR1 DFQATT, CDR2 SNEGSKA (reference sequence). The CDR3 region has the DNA TGCAGTGCAAACGGAGGGTTGATGGGCAATGAGCAGTTCTTC. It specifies CSANGGLMGNEQFF.

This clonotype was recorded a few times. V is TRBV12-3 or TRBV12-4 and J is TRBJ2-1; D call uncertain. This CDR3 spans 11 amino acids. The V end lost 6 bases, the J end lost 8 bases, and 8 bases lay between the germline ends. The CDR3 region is CASSRVHEQFF. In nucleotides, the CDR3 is TGTGCCAGCAGCCGAGTTCATGAGCAGTTCTTC.

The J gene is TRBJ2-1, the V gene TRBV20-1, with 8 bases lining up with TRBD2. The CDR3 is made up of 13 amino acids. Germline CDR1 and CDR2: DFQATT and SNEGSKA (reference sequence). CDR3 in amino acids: CTIGSGVYNEQFF. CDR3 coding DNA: TGCACCATAGGTAGCGGGGTATACAATGAGCAGTTCTTC.

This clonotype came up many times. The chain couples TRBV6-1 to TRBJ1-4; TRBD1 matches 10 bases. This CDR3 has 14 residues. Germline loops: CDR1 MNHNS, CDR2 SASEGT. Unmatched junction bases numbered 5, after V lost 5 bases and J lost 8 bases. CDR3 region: CASSRTGGGEKLFF. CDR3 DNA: TGTGCCAGCAGTCGGACAGGGGGAGGAGAAAAACTGTTTTTT.

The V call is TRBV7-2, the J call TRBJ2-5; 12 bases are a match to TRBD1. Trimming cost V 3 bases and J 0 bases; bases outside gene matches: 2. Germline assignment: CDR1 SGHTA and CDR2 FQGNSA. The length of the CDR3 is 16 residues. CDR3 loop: CASSFGTGGYQETQYF. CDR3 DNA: TGTGCCAGCAGCTTTGGGACAGGGGGCTACCAAGAGACCCAGTACTTC.